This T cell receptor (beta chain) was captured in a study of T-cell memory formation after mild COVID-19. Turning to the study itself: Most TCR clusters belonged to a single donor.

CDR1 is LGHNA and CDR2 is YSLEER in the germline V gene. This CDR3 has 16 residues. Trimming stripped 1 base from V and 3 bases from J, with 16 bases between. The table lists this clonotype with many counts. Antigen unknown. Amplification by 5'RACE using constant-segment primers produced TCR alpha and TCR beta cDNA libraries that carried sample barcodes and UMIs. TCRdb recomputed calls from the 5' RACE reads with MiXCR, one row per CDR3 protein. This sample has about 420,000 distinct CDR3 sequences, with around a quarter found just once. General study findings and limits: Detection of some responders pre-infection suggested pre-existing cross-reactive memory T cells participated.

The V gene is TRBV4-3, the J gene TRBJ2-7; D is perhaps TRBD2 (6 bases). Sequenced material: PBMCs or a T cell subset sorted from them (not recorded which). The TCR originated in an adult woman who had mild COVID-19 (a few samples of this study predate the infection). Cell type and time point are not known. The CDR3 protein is CASSQAVGGTSYEQYF. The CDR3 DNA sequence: TGCGCCAGCAGCCAAGCGGTAGGCGGGACCAGCTACGAGCAGTACTTC.